The sequence of this T cell receptor (beta chain) was determined in a study of T cells after yellow fever vaccination. Generation of TCR cDNA used 5'RACE template switching (which added a universal primer site and UMIs). From the 5' RACE reads, TCRdb called clonotypes with MiXCR, one entry per CDR3 protein. The sample has roughly 160,000 distinct CDR3 sequences, around 7.3% seen once. This clonotype was counted many times. Its target is unknown. There are 12 residues in the CDR3. V was clipped by 6 bases and J by 6 bases, with 8 bases between them. Overall study results and limits: Subsequent to the booster, the majority of primary-vaccination clones reappeared (around 95% CD4, roughly 90% CD8).

The receptor was isolated from a man younger than 35 who received the YFV17D yellow fever vaccine. The material sequenced was CD4+ T cells sorted from PBMCs, taken 4 to 6 days after the first yellow fever vaccination. This chain connects TRBV12-3 or TRBV12-4 to TRBJ2-2; unclear D gene. The CDR3 coding sequence is TGTGCCAGCAGAATCGCGGCCGGGGAGCTGTTTTTT. Its translation: CASRIAAGELFF.